One and the same sample provided the 10 T cell receptor beta chains below, sequenced in a study of regulatory T cells in long-lasting Graves disease. Libraries of TCR beta came from iRepertoire HTBI primers plus Arm-PCR of CDR3 regions. A single record per CDR3 protein comes from TCRdb applying MiXCR to the multiplex PCR reads. Of about 340,000 distinct CDR3 sequences listed, roughly a fifth are singletons. Specified time point: persistent/refractory GD, antithyroid drugs over 5 years with positive TRAb. Isolated PBMC RNA provided the starting material for the TCR library. The material was peripheral blood mononuclear cells (PBMCs), obtained when the disease was refractory, from a patient treated with antithyroid drugs. These receptors all come from a female donor with Graves disease.

A word on this clonotype: A much larger clone differs by one base, so this may be a read error. The genes are TRBV15 and TRBJ1-1; 7 bases are a match to TRBD1. Germline V lookup: CDR1 LNHNV, CDR2 YYDKDF (reference sequence). CDR3 length equals 18 residues. J was trimmed by 10 bases and V by 1 base; bases with no gene match: 21. The CDR3 nucleotides are TGTGCCACCAGCAGAGGGACCGGGACAGCGGCTGTCCTTCCCTCAGCTTTCTTT. This translates into CATSRGTGTAAVLPSAFF.

This clonotype showed up just a few times. The chain has TRBV6-5 and TRBJ2-7; 9 nucleotides line up with TRBD2. J was trimmed by 4 bases and V by 0 bases; bases with no gene match: 13. The CDR3 totals 18 residues. Germline-derived CDR1 and CDR2 are MNHEY and SVGAGI. CDR3 protein: CASSYSAPGGGVTYEQYF. CDR3 DNA sequence: TGTGCCAGCAGTTACTCAGCGCCTGGCGGGGGGGTAACGTACGAGCAGTACTTC.

The CDR3 reads CASSLSDRTGELFF. The CDR3 DNA is TGTGCCAGCAGTTTATCTGACAGGACCGGGGAGCTGTTTTTT. V gene TRBV28 combines with J gene TRBJ2-2; weak D call: TRBD1 (6 bases). The CDR3 runs 14 residues. Germline V lookup: CDR1 MDHEN, CDR2 SYDVKM. Deletions cut 1 base from V and 5 bases from J, with 8 bases between.

This clonotype was counted many times. The V call is TRBV2, the J call TRBJ2-4, with unresolved D. Germline V gene lookup returns CDR1 SNHLY and CDR2 FYNNEI. There are 16 residues in the CDR3. V was clipped by 5 bases and J by 2 bases, with 16 bases between them. The CDR3 loop reads CASSPGLTGTKNIQYF. The CDR3 DNA follows: TGTGCCAGCAGTCCCGGCCTTACCGGAACCAAAAACATTCAGTACTTC.

There are many counts of this clonotype. The rearrangement joins TRBV11-2 to TRBJ2-7; 7 bases agree with TRBD1. Germline CDR1 is SGHAT and CDR2 is FQNNGV. The CDR3 runs 14 residues. V gave up 3 bases and J gave up 0 bases; unmatched junction bases: 2. CDR3 sequence (DNA): TGTGCCAGCAGCTTCCGGGACAGCTCCTACGAGCAGTACTTC. This codes for CASSFRDSSYEQYF.

This clonotype was seen repeatedly, ten times or more. This chain links TRBV28 with TRBJ1-4; D ambiguous. The CDR3 sequence is 15 residues long. The V gene lost 3 bases and the J gene lost 7 bases, with 15 bases spanning the gap. Germline V gene data show CDR1 as MDHEN and CDR2 as SYDVKM. The CDR3: CASSLLRKEGEKLFF. Written as DNA, the CDR3 is TGTGCCAGCAGTTTGCTCCGGAAGGAGGGTGAAAAACTGTTTTTT.

This clonotype was seen at least ten times. V gene TRBV13 combines with J gene TRBJ2-7; 12 positions match TRBD2. The CDR3 covers 17 residues. Germline V CDR1 and CDR2: PRHDT, FYEKMQ (reference sequence). Trimming took 2 bases from V and 3 from J; bases not matched to a gene: 8. CDR3 amino acids: CASSLRTSGAGYYEQYF. As DNA, the CDR3 is TGTGCCAGCAGCTTAAGGACTAGCGGGGCGGGATACTACGAGCAGTACTTC.

Worth noting for this clonotype: Likely a read error: the CDR3 ends without its conserved phenylalanine or tryptophan. The chain employs TRBV9 and TRBJ1-6; 8 bases fit TRBD1. This CDR3 comprises 12 residues. Germline V gene data show CDR1 as SGDLS and CDR2 as YYNGEE. J lost 10 bases, V lost 4 bases, and 1 base had no gene match. CDR3 amino acids: CASSSGGSPLHL. CDR3 DNA: TGTGCCAGCAGCTCAGGGGGCTCACCCCTCCACCTT.

The sample holds many counts of this clonotype. The J gene is TRBJ1-4, the V gene TRBV30, with D maybe TRBD1 (5 bases). CDR1 and CDR2 from the germline V gene are GTSNPN and SVGIG (reference sequence). V gave up 2 bases and J gave up 13 bases, with 17 bases separating them. CDR3 size: 13 residues. CDR3 region: CAWSMDNYSTLFF. The CDR3, as DNA: TGTGCCTGGAGTATGGACAACTATTCGACACTGTTTTTT.

The J gene is TRBJ1-5, the V gene TRBV20-1; 11 bases line up with TRBD1. CDR1 and CDR2 (germline): DFQATT, SNEGSKA (reference sequence). The CDR3 extends over 16 amino acids. V was clipped by 6 bases and J by 6 bases; unmatched bases: 13. CDR3 nucleotide sequence: TGCAGTGCGGGGGGGGGGGACAGGGGGAACACTCAGCCCCAGCATTTT. Translation: CSAGGGDRGNTQPQHF.